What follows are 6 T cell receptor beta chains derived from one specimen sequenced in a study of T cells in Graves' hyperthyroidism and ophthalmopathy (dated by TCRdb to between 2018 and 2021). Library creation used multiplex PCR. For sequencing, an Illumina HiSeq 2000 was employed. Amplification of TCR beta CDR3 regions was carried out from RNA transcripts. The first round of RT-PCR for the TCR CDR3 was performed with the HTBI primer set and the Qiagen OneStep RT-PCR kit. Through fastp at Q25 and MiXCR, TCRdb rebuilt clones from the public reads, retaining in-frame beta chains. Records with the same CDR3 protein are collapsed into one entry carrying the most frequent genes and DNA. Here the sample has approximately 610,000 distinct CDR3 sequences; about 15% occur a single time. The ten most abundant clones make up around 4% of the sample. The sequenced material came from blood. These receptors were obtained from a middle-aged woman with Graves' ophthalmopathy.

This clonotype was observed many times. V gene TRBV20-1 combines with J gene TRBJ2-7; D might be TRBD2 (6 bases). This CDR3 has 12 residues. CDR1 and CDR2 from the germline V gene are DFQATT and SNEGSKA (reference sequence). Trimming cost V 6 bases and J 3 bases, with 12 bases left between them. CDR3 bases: TGCAGTGCCCGTGGACTAAACTACGAGCAGTACTTC. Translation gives CSARGLNYEQYF.

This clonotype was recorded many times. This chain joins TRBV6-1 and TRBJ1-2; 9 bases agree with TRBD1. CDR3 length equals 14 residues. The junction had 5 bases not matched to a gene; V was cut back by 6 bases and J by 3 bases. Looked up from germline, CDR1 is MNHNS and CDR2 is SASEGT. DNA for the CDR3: TGTGCCAGCAGCTGGGGACAGGGAGACTATGGCTACACCTTC. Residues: CASSWGQGDYGYTF.

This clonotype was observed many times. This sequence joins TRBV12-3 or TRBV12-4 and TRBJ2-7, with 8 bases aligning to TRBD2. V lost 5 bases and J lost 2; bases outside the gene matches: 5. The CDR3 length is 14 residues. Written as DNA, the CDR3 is TGTGCCAGCAGTCCCAGCGGGGGAGCCTACGAGCAGTACTTC. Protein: CASSPSGGAYEQYF.

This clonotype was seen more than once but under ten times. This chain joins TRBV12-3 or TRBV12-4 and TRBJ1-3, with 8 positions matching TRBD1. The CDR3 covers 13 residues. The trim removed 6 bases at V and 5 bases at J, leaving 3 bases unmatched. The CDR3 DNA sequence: TGTGCCAGCAGCCGGACAGGGAGAAACACCATATATTTT. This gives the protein CASSRTGRNTIYF.

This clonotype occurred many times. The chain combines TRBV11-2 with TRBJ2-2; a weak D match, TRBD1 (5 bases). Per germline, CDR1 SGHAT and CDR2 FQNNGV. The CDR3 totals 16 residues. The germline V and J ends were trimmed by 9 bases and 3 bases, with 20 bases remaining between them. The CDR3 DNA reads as TGTGCCAGTCCTGATGGGGCCAACGAGGACACCGGGGAGCTGTTTTTT. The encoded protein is CASPDGANEDTGELFF.

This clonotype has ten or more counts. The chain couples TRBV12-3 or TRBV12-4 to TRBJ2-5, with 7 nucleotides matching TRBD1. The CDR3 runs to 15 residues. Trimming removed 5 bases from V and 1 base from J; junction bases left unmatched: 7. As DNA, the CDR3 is TGTGCCAGCAGTCTCGACAGGGAATCCCAAGAGACCCAGTACTTC. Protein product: CASSLDRESQETQYF.